Below, 24 T cell receptor beta chains from the same sample are listed, as sequenced in a study of cytomegalovirus exposure and HLA in healthy donors. Amplification used 60 Vbeta primers and 13 Jbeta primers. Sequencing used immunoSEQ multiplex PCR; TCRdb keeps in-frame clones, though not all of them. The data contain roughly 150,000 clones, roughly 62% of them singletons. Material: PBMCs. These receptors were collected from a man aged 55 to 70 in good health and CMV-seronegative.

This clone occurred a few times. The V gene is TRBV18, the J gene TRBJ2-5, with a weak D call TRBD2 (5 bases). Germline CDR1 reads KGHSH; CDR2 reads LQKENI. The CDR3 loop spans 14 amino acids. The V and J ends lost 4 bases and 1 base respectively, with 10 bases between them. The CDR3 is CASSRSGAQETQYF. The CDR3 bases are TGTGCCAGCTCACGCAGCGGTGCCCAAGAGACCCAGTACTTC.

This rearrangement joins TRBV6-1 to TRBJ1-5, with TRBD1 matching 7 bases. The CDR3 totals 20 residues. Germline lookup yields CDR1 MNHNS and CDR2 SASEGT. Trimming removed 0 bases from V and 0 bases from J; junction bases left unmatched: 14. DNA for the CDR3: TGTGCCAGCAGTGAAGCGCTTGGGACAGCTAATACCTATAGCAATCAGCCCCAGCATTTT. As protein: CASSEALGTANTYSNQPQHF.

The chain uses TRBV6-5 and TRBJ2-5; tentative D call: TRBD1 (5 bases). Germline V gene data show CDR1 as MNHEY and CDR2 as SVGAGI. V shed 4 bases and J shed 5 bases, with 14 bases lying between them. The CDR3 length is 14 residues. The CDR3 DNA reads TGTGCCAGCAGTTTAACCAGGGTAGGGGAGACCCAGTACTTC. Protein sequence: CASSLTRVGETQYF.

The chain links TRBV19 to TRBJ1-5; TRBD1 is a possible D gene (5 bases). V lost 7 bases and J 3 bases, leaving 13 bases between the germline ends. The CDR3 is 14 amino acids. Germline V gene data show CDR1 as LNHDA and CDR2 as SQIVND (reference sequence). CDR3 sequence (DNA): TGTGCCAGTACCTACGACAGTCTCAATCAGCCCCAGCATTTT. Translating gives CASTYDSLNQPQHF.

The CDR3 loop is CASSSVPGNIQYF. DNA for the CDR3: TGTGCCAGCAGTTCGGTCCCAGGAAACATTCAGTACTTC. V and J are TRBV6-5 and TRBJ2-4; D is uncertain. The V end lost 4 bases, the J end lost 6 bases, and 10 bases lay between the germline ends. The V gene's germline CDR1 is MNHEY and CDR2 SVGAGI. The CDR3 covers 13 residues.

The V and J genes are TRBV19 and TRBJ1-1; D call uncertain. This CDR3 has 13 amino acids. V was shortened by 5 bases and J by 3 bases, with 10 bases between the two germline ends. CDR1 LNHDA and CDR2 SQIVND come from the germline V gene (reference sequence). DNA of the CDR3: TGTGCCAGTAGTGCTCAAGAGGACACTGAAGCTTTCTTT. As protein: CASSAQEDTEAFF.

V and J are TRBV29-1 and TRBJ2-7; 9 nucleotides align to TRBD1. V was pared by 5 bases and J by 6 bases, with 8 bases of the junction left unmatched. Germline V CDR1 and CDR2: SQVTM, ANQGSEA. The CDR3 is made up of 13 amino acids. The CDR3 reads CSVLGQGFGEQYF. The CDR3 region has the DNA TGCAGCGTTCTTGGACAGGGGTTCGGCGAGCAGTACTTC.

The V call is TRBV29-1, the J call TRBJ2-3, with TRBD2 matching over 11 bases. CDR1 and CDR2 from the germline V gene are SQVTM and ANQGSEA. The CDR3 has 17 amino acids. Trimming cost V 7 bases and J 4 bases; bases outside gene matches: 16. CDR3 sequence reads: CSAGTPRLAGKADTQYF. Here the CDR3 DNA reads TGCAGCGCCGGGACCCCCCGACTAGCGGGAAAGGCAGATACGCAGTATTTT.

The sample holds a few counts of this clone. The CDR3 region is CATSRATSGSGETQYF. The CDR3 DNA follows: TGTGCCACCAGCAGAGCTACTAGCGGGAGCGGGGAGACCCAGTACTTC. This sequence joins TRBV15 and TRBJ2-5; TRBD2 matches at 11 bases. The CDR3 is 16 amino acids. Germline CDR1 reads LNHNV; CDR2 reads YYDKDF (reference sequence). V lost 1 base, J lost 5 bases, and 6 bases stayed unmatched.

The chain has TRBV19 and TRBJ1-1; 8 nucleotides match TRBD1. J gave up 3 bases and V 5 bases, and 8 bases lay outside the gene matches. The CDR3 contains 15 residues. From germline, CDR1 is LNHDA and CDR2 SQIVND (reference sequence). Here the CDR3 DNA reads TGTGCCAGTAGTCCCAGGGACAGGTTGTACACTGAAGCTTTCTTT. Amino acid sequence: CASSPRDRLYTEAFF. Looking up the rest from reference TRBV19 and TRBJ1-1 gives the full variable domain: DGGITQSPKYLFRKEGQNVTLSCEQNLNHDAMYWYRQDPGQGLRLIYYSQIVNDFQKGDIAEGYSVSREKKESFPLTVTSAQKNPTAFYLCASSPRDRLYTEAFFGQGTRLTVV.

DNA of the CDR3: TGTGCCAGCAGCTCTCTGCCAGGGACAGGTGGAACCGGGGAGCTGTTTTTT. Its protein product is CASSSLPGTGGTGELFF. The chain has TRBV9 and TRBJ2-2, with 8 nucleotides matching TRBD1. Trimming removed 4 bases from V and 5 bases from J; junction bases left unmatched: 13. The CDR3 has 17 residues. Germline CDR1 reads SGDLS; CDR2 reads YYNGEE.

This clone was picked up a small number of times. J is TRBJ2-7 and V is TRBV9; TRBD2 matches at 9 bases. After removal of 2 bases from V and 4 bases from J, the junction contained 4 bases not matched to a gene. The CDR3 sequence is 14 residues long. Looked up from germline, CDR1 is SGDLS and CDR2 is YYNGEE. The CDR3 loop is CASSVLAGRYEQYF. CDR3 DNA sequence: TGTGCCAGCAGCGTCCTAGCGGGAAGGTACGAGCAGTACTTC.

The table lists this clone with a count of one. The chain combines TRBV5-1 with TRBJ2-5; the match to TRBD1 covers 7 bases. J gave up 3 bases and V 4 bases, and 6 bases lay outside the gene matches. In germline, CDR1 is SGHRS, CDR2 YFSETQ. This CDR3 contains 14 residues. The CDR3 is CASSLGQAEETQYF. The CDR3 DNA sequence: TGCGCCAGCAGCCTCGGACAGGCTGAAGAGACCCAGTACTTC.

This clone was counted a single time. The rearrangement uses TRBV9 and TRBJ2-3; TRBD1 matches 7 bases. Germline V gene sequence: CDR1 SGDLS, CDR2 YYNGEE. This CDR3 region has 15 residues. The V segment lost 4 bases and the J segment 2 bases; nucleotides outside the gene matches: 7. CDR3 bases: TGTGCCAGCAGCCCTCGACAGGGAACCACAGATACGCAGTATTTT. Translating it yields CASSPRQGTTDTQYF.

The CDR3 loop reads CASKEDRGVEAFF. DNA for the CDR3: TGTGCCAGTAAGGAGGACAGGGGGGTTGAAGCTTTCTTT. This chain connects TRBV19 to TRBJ1-1; TRBD1 aligns across 10 bases. The CDR3 runs 13 residues. V was clipped by 7 bases and J by 7 bases; unmatched bases: 6. Germline lookup yields CDR1 LNHDA and CDR2 SQIVND (reference sequence).

The genes are TRBV18 and TRBJ2-1; maybe TRBD2 (5 bases). The CDR3 covers 12 residues. V lost 3 bases and J 10 bases, leaving 10 bases between the germline ends. CDR1 and CDR2 from the germline V gene are KGHSH and LQKENI. The CDR3 DNA is TGTGCCAGCTCACCGAATACGGGGGAGCAGTTCTTC. The encoded protein is CASSPNTGEQFF.

The chain couples TRBV28 to TRBJ2-6; possibly TRBD1 for D (5 bases). Trimming removed 2 bases at V and 4 bases at J, with 12 bases between. The CDR3 is 16 amino acids. The germline gives CDR1 MDHEN, CDR2 SYDVKM. The CDR3 region has the DNA TGTGCCAGCAGTTTAGACGCAGGGTCAGGGGCCAACGTCCTGACTTTC. Translation gives CASSLDAGSGANVLTF.

The chain links TRBV19 to TRBJ1-5, with a weak D call TRBD1 (5 bases). CDR3 length equals 15 residues. Trimming removed 7 bases at V and 1 base at J, with 14 bases between. CDR1 LNHDA and CDR2 SQIVND come from the germline V gene (reference sequence). CDR3 in DNA: TGTGCCAGTACCATGGAGGGGCGAAGCAATCAGCCCCAGCATTTT. As protein: CASTMEGRSNQPQHF.

The gene calls are TRBV28 and TRBJ2-2, with D possibly being TRBD2 (6 bases). Per the germline V gene, CDR1 is MDHEN and CDR2 is SYDVKM. V was cut by 6 bases and J by 4 bases, with 15 bases left in between. CDR3 size: 15 residues. The CDR3 sequence is CASRGVVGGTGELFF. The DNA for the CDR3 is TGTGCCAGCAGGGGAGTTGTGGGGGGCACCGGGGAGCTGTTTTTT.

The chain joins TRBV29-1 to TRBJ1-2; 8 nucleotides match TRBD1. Germline CDR1 reads SQVTM; CDR2 reads ANQGSEA. The V gene end was trimmed by 1 base and the J gene end by 5 bases; junction bases not matched to a gene: 9. CDR3 size: 15 residues. DNA for the CDR3: TGCAGCGTTGAAGCCCCGACAGGGGATGGGTATGGCTACACCTTC. Translation gives CSVEAPTGDGYGYTF. The variable domain in full, completed from reference TRBV29-1 and TRBJ1-2, reads SAVISQKPSRDICQRGTSLTIQCQVDSQVTMMFWYRQQPGQSLTLIATANQGSEATYESGFVIDKFPISRPNLTFSTLTVSNMSPEDSSIYLCSVEAPTGDGYGYTFGSGTRLTVV.

Only a few counts were recorded for this clone. The rearrangement joins TRBV20-1 to TRBJ2-5, with D possibly being TRBD2 (5 bases). CDR1 is DFQATT and CDR2 is SNEGSKA in the germline V gene (reference sequence). The CDR3 runs 11 residues. The ends were cut back, 6 bases at V and 5 bases at J, with 10 bases in the middle. The CDR3 nucleotides read TGCAGTGCGAGGACTGTCGAGACCCAGTACTTC. Its translation: CSARTVETQYF.

This sequence joins TRBV2 and TRBJ2-7, with D unclear. Germline assignment: CDR1 SNHLY and CDR2 FYNNEI. The V gene lost 8 bases and the J gene lost 3 bases, with 11 bases spanning the gap. This CDR3 spans 12 amino acids. This chain's CDR3 is CASLLTFYEQYF. In DNA, the CDR3 is TGTGCCAGCCTCCTTACATTCTACGAGCAGTACTTC.

This clone has just one count. V and J are TRBV27 and TRBJ2-2; possible D gene TRBD2, 6 bases. Trimming shortened V by 2 bases and J by 4 bases, and 8 bases separated the two germline ends. Per germline, CDR1 MNHEY and CDR2 SMNVEV (reference sequence). This CDR3 has 14 amino acids. CDR3 in amino acids: CASSLGTFTGELFF. The CDR3 nucleotides are TGTGCCAGCAGTTTAGGGACTTTCACCGGGGAGCTGTTTTTT.

The chain links TRBV28 to TRBJ1-2, with 7 bases identical to TRBD1. J was trimmed by 0 bases and V by 6 bases; bases with no gene match: 7. The CDR3 has 15 amino acids. CDR1 is MDHEN and CDR2 is SYDVKM in the germline V gene. Here the CDR3 reads CASSRNDRANYGYTF. The DNA of the CDR3 is TGTGCCAGCAGCCGGAACGACAGGGCTAACTATGGCTACACCTTC.